The sequence of this TCR beta chain was determined in a study of T cells in localized non-small cell lung cancer. Assay used: immunoSEQ multiplex PCR; TCRdb lists only in-frame clones, some missing. Among around 15,000 clones listed, approximately 89% were seen once. Study-level points and caveats: There were a median roughly 61 of the top 100 tumor clones appearing in adjacent lung. Heterogeneity stays possible, as sequencing covered only one tumor region. Among blood samples, higher T cell density accompanied longer overall survival.

With respect to this clone: Its antigen is unidentified.

There are 15 residues in the CDR3. Germline CDR1 and CDR2: MNHEY and SVGAGI. J gave up 4 bases and V 8 bases, and 6 bases lay outside the gene matches. The starting material was peripheral blood mononuclear cells, obtained before any cancer treatment. The chain employs TRBV6-5 and TRBJ2-1, with 12 bases lining up with TRBD2. This clonotype originated in a man aged 40 to 70 with stage III lung adenocarcinoma. In DNA, the CDR3 is TGTGCCAGCGGGAGACTAGCGGGAGCTTACAATGAGCAGTTCTTC. Protein sequence: CASGRLAGAYNEQFF.